Listed below are T cell receptor beta chains from one sample, sequenced in a study of cytomegalovirus exposure and HLA in healthy donors. Generated by immunoSEQ multiplex PCR, the TCRdb table keeps only in-frame clones and is missing some. Of about 330,000 clones in the sample, roughly nine tenths were seen once. The specimen was PBMCs. These receptors originate from a woman aged 25 to 39 in good health and CMV-seropositive. Each CDR3 is given with its conserved first and last residue. Fields, in order: CDR3 protein, V gene, CDR3 length, J gene, clone size. Some rows mark clone size as missing; the rest say once, few, many or name a class of expanded clone.

cdr3_aa: CASSLEPGLAHDYEQYF
v_call: TRBV5-1
cdr3_length: 17
j_call: TRBJ2-7
clone_size: NA

cdr3_aa: CASSAFTGHAYGYTF
v_call: TRBV7-3
cdr3_length: 15
j_call: TRBJ1-2
clone_size: NA

cdr3_aa: CASSEQDRGGSGYTF
v_call: TRBV9
cdr3_length: 15
j_call: TRBJ1-2
clone_size: NA

cdr3_aa: CSVVGGGELFF
v_call: TRBV29-1
cdr3_length: 11
j_call: TRBJ2-2
clone_size: few

cdr3_aa: CASSQTQGERTQYF
v_call: TRBV9
cdr3_length: 14
j_call: TRBJ2-3
clone_size: NA

cdr3_aa: CASSAHYTDTQYF
v_call: TRBV7-3
cdr3_length: 13
j_call: TRBJ2-3
clone_size: NA

cdr3_aa: CASRRIDSYEQYF
v_call: TRBV27
cdr3_length: 13
j_call: TRBJ2-7
clone_size: NA

cdr3_aa: CAWMLDRDAGELFF
v_call: TRBV30
cdr3_length: 14
j_call: TRBJ2-2
clone_size: NA

cdr3_aa: CASSYPGSNYGYTF
v_call: TRBV6-6
cdr3_length: 14
j_call: TRBJ1-2
clone_size: NA

cdr3_aa: CASSPKQGAYGYTF
v_call: TRBV18
cdr3_length: 14
j_call: TRBJ1-2
clone_size: few

cdr3_aa: CASSFGLAAYEQYF
v_call: TRBV11-2
cdr3_length: 14
j_call: TRBJ2-7
clone_size: NA

cdr3_aa: CASSPLGVGSQYGYTF
v_call: TRBV27
cdr3_length: 16
j_call: TRBJ1-2
clone_size: once

cdr3_aa: CAHKLGNTIYF
v_call: TRBV30
cdr3_length: 11
j_call: TRBJ1-3
clone_size: NA

cdr3_aa: CASSSGDEQFF
v_call: TRBV11-2
cdr3_length: 11
j_call: TRBJ2-1
clone_size: NA

cdr3_aa: CASRGLPGGYTF
v_call: TRBV28
cdr3_length: 12
j_call: TRBJ1-2
clone_size: few

cdr3_aa: CASSLRGPGTDTQYF
v_call: TRBV7-3
cdr3_length: 15
j_call: TRBJ2-3
clone_size: NA

cdr3_aa: CASSLSRDRGLYNEQFF
v_call: TRBV7-3
cdr3_length: 17
j_call: TRBJ2-1
clone_size: NA

cdr3_aa: CASSSGIGTEAFF
v_call: TRBV6-5
cdr3_length: 13
j_call: TRBJ1-1
clone_size: NA

cdr3_aa: CASSVATDYEQYF
v_call: TRBV9
cdr3_length: 13
j_call: TRBJ2-7
clone_size: NA

cdr3_aa: CAISDGYGYTF
v_call: TRBV10-3
cdr3_length: 11
j_call: TRBJ1-2
clone_size: NA

cdr3_aa: CASSPGLNQPQHF
v_call: TRBV18
cdr3_length: 13
j_call: TRBJ1-5
clone_size: NA

cdr3_aa: CAWSHLYEQYF
v_call: TRBV30
cdr3_length: 11
j_call: TRBJ2-7
clone_size: NA

cdr3_aa: CASGGGRSSQETQYF
v_call: TRBV5-1
cdr3_length: 15
j_call: TRBJ2-5
clone_size: NA

cdr3_aa: CASSLLTGAELFF
v_call: TRBV27
cdr3_length: 13
j_call: TRBJ2-2
clone_size: NA

cdr3_aa: CSVEQLSGANVLTF
v_call: TRBV29-1
cdr3_length: 14
j_call: TRBJ2-6
clone_size: NA